This TCR beta chain was sequenced for a study of a mutant IDH1 vaccine in newly diagnosed glioma. Study-wide background: The therapy given earlier, which was standard therapy, consisted of radiotherapy, temozolomide, or both, and most of the patients received both.

Produced via immunoSEQ multiplex PCR; TCRdb's table is partial and in-frame only. The sample contains about 94,000 clones, about nine tenths of which appear only once. V lost 4 bases and J lost 6; bases outside the gene matches: 11. There are 16 residues in the CDR3. Germline V gene sequence: CDR1 SGDLS, CDR2 YYNGEE. General study results and limits: Evidence of vaccine-induced immune responses was documented in less than 95% of patients.

Comments on this clone: The antigen is not known.

Time point specified: week 47, end of study. Vaccine doses each comprised 300 ug of mutant IDH1 20-mer peptide, with topical imiquimod. There were eight vaccinations for patients, given in weeks 1, 3, 5, 7, 11, 15, 19 and 23. The receptor was isolated from a woman aged 45-65 years with glioma. The V gene is TRBV9, the J gene TRBJ2-1, with 9 bases that match TRBD2. The source material was PBMCs, sampled from a glioma patient whose treatment included an IDH1 peptide vaccine. CDR3 in amino acids: CASSLSAGGPPNEQFF. The CDR3 DNA sequence: TGTGCCAGCAGCCTCTCGGCGGGAGGGCCTCCCAATGAGCAGTTCTTC. The variable domain in full, with the rest retrieved from reference TRBV9 and TRBJ2-1, is DSGVTQTPKHLITATGQRVTLRCSPRSGDLSVYWYQQSLDQGLQFLIQYYNGEERAKGNILERFSAQQFPDLHSELNLSSLELGDSALYFCASSLSAGGPPNEQFFGPGTRLTVL.